This T cell receptor beta chain is from a study of blood T cell repertoires in COVID-19 (dated by TCRdb to about 2020). About the study as a whole: Samples from collaborators originated in the United States, Italy and Spain and spanned both the acute and convalescent phases of COVID-19. The dataset comprised deeply sampled blood TCRbeta repertoires from subjects exposed to, actively infected with, or recovered from COVID-19. The material from the prospective study consisted of cDNA or gDNA derived from T cells, B-cell-depleted T cells, or PBMCs. The samples were drawn from two sources: the first 160 participants of the ongoing ImmuneRACE study, and 950 to 1,500 subjects contributed by 6 global collaborators. A freely available public database, intended as a resource for researchers studying the immune response to SARS-CoV-2, is where the repertoires were released. Where HLA class I and class II types were available, the types were taken from metadata supplied by the sample provider, not from assay-based typing. Nearly every sample came with metadata listing a de-identified subject ID, COVID-19 status, age in years and sex. The investigation overall reported the following: Clinical and demographic metadata were provided uncurated, with the amount varying by source and participant.

Collaborating institutions collected whole blood in K2EDTA tubes following their own protocols. For TCRbeta analysis, collaborators shipped samples as frozen whole blood, isolated PBMCs, or DNA extracted from either of those sample types. Cut back by 1 base and 5 bases, the V and J ends lie 15 bases apart. Reading the germline V gene gives CDR1 KGHSH and CDR2 LQKENI. From its cysteine to its phenylalanine, the CDR3 spans 16 amino acids. Solely the CDR3 DNA is kept, with 48 bases framed from the first base. To note about this clone: Its binding antigen is unknown. The input lacks base qualities; no much larger clone sits a single base away.

TCRbeta CDR3 regions were amplified from genomic DNA using the immunoSEQ Assay, a bias-controlled multiplex PCR. The paper's data handling went like this. Nucleated cell counts per sample were estimated from amplification of reference gene primers within the assay. Sequence reads were collapsed and filtered to measure the absolute abundance of every unique TCRbeta CDR3 rearrangement. For each sample, productive Simpson clonality was calculated as the square root of Simpson's diversity index across productive rearrangements. Drawn from immuneACCESS, this table holds only the in-frame rearrangements with V and J called that TCRdb kept. Clones are partly lost; checked studies trace under half to an unresolved V gene and leave the rest unexplained. That table furnishes V, J and clone size, whereas the DNA furnished D and trimming. Across this sample there are over 90,000 clones, with roughly 90% seen only once. Approximately 3.5% of the sample comes from the top ten.

The sequence was collected from a woman aged 55-69 years with acute or convalescent COVID-19. This receptor chain uses TRBV18 and TRBJ1-3; TRBD1 could be the D gene, as 5 bases match. The sequenced material came from peripheral blood. The CDR3: CASSPRPGTSRNTIYF. The sequenced DNA: TGTGCCAGCTCACCACGCCCGGGGACTTCGAGAAACACCATATATTTT.